This is a list of T cell receptor beta chains from one sample in a study of blood T cell repertoires in COVID-19. Method: immunoSEQ multiplex PCR; TCRdb's copy keeps in-frame clones and lacks some. Of about 260,000 clones listed, about 89% are singletons. Sequenced input: peripheral blood. These receptors were collected from a woman aged 45-65 years with acute or convalescent COVID-19. Each CDR3 is given with its conserved first and last residue. Fields, in order: J gene, V gene, D gene, CDR3 protein. A D gene is named only where the DNA matches it firmly.

>TRBJ2-3|TRBV28|TRBD2
CASRPLATNTDTQYF
>TRBJ1-2|TRBV6-5|TRBD1
CASRDGTGDGYTF
>TRBJ1-5|TRBV7-8|-
CASSLRTGLSNQPQHF
>TRBJ2-1|TRBV15|TRBD1
CATSRGDREVNEQFF
>TRBJ2-5|TRBV27|TRBD1
CASSLEQGAWETQYF
>TRBJ1-5|TRBV19|TRBD1
CASKVGTGWNQPQHF
>TRBJ2-7|TRBV5-1|-
CASSLGPAAKYEQYF
>TRBJ2-7|TRBV18|TRBD2
CASSPRITSGLQRSTREQYF
>TRBJ1-4|TRBV9|-
CASSLTSNEKLFF
>TRBJ1-5|TRBV7-2|-
CASSLVQGLYSNQPQHF
>TRBJ2-5|TRBV24-1|-
CATSEPTGVRKETQYF
>TRBJ1-5|TRBV4-1|-
CASSQDRVGGRNQPQHF
>TRBJ2-1|TRBV27|TRBD2
CASSPAGGAYNEQFF
>TRBJ2-2|TRBV4-3|TRBD2
CASSQVLAGLAGLNTGELFF
>TRBJ2-7|TRBV27|-
CASRGWGIYEQYF